Each of the 27 T cell receptor beta chains below was sequenced from the same sample in a study of human T cells and chemical hapten exposure. The time point: pre-sensitization, week 0. This sample's treatment: therapeutic diphenylcyclopropenone sensitization with weekly scalp DPC. Using its own MiXCR run on the RACE reads, TCRdb lists one record per CDR3 protein. The sample contains around 180,000 distinct CDR3 sequences, around 30% of which appear only once. Specimen: whole blood, collected in connection with sensitization to the hapten diphenylcyclopropenone (DPC). Receptors were obtained from a young woman with alopecia areata. Some clones in this sample may be carry-over from other donors' samples.

This clonotype appeared a few times. The chain has TRBV28 and TRBJ1-5; D is possibly TRBD1 (6 bases). This CDR3 spans 16 amino acids. The germline V gene encodes CDR1 MDHEN and CDR2 SYDVKM. V dropped 7 bases and J dropped 6 bases, with 22 bases sitting between them. CDR3 nucleotides: TGTGCCAGCACCGTCCCGGGACATGGCCGGAGTCAGCCCCAGCATTTT. The encoded protein is CASTVPGHGRSQPQHF.

This clonotype was found a few times. The rearrangement links TRBV5-1 to TRBJ2-7; D may correspond to TRBD1 or TRBD2 (5 bases each). This CDR3 has 16 residues. Trimming shortened V by 1 base and J by 4 bases, and 18 bases separated the two germline ends. Germline CDR1 SGHRS, CDR2 YFSETQ. CDR3 region: CASSLRTGTERYEQYF. The CDR3 DNA reads TGCGCCAGCAGCTTGAGGACCGGGACGGAAAGATACGAGCAGTACTTC. The whole variable domain, remainder taken from reference TRBV5-1 and TRBJ2-7, is KAGVTQTPRYLIKTRGQQVTLSCSPISGHRSVSWYQQTPGQGLQFLFEYFSETQRNKGNFPGRFSGRQFSNSRSEMNVSTLELGDSALYLCASSLRTGTERYEQYFGPGTRLTVT.

Of note for this clonotype: The conserved closing phenylalanine or tryptophan is absent in this CDR3, likely reflecting a read error. The V and J genes are TRBV19 and TRBJ2-5; D gene uncertain. CDR3 length equals 13 residues. Germline V CDR1 and CDR2: LNHDA, SQIVND (reference sequence). The germline V and J ends were trimmed by 6 bases and 4 bases, with 12 bases remaining between them. As DNA, the CDR3 is TGTGCCAGTAGCGCTGACCCCGGAGAGACCCAGTACTCC. The encoded protein is CASSADPGETQYS.

The chain joins TRBV29-1 to TRBJ1-1; no clear D. The V end lost 3 bases, the J end lost 9 bases, and 8 bases lay between the germline ends. Germline V gives CDR1 SQVTM, CDR2 ANQGSEA. The CDR3 is 10 residues long. The CDR3 nucleotides are TGCAGCGTTGATCGGGGTAAAGCTTTCTTT. This sequence encodes CSVDRGKAFF.

This clonotype came up a few times. The chain combines TRBV7-9 with TRBJ2-2, with D perhaps matching TRBD2 (6 bases). Germline V gives CDR1 SEHNR, CDR2 FQNEAQ (reference sequence). CDR3 length equals 17 residues. V was pared by 6 bases and J by 8 bases, with 25 bases between. The chain's CDR3 is CASRPRLGLGLSGELFF. The CDR3 DNA follows: TGTGCCAGCAGGCCAAGGCTGGGACTCGGACTTTCTGGGGAGCTGTTTTTT.

The chain uses TRBV29-1 and TRBJ2-1, with unresolved D. The CDR3 has 14 residues. From germline, CDR1 is SQVTM and CDR2 ANQGSEA. Trimming pared 4 bases from V and 7 bases from J, leaving 17 bases between. Written as DNA, the CDR3 is TGCAGCGTTGTAAGGCCCGGCGTTGGAAATGAGCAGTTCTTC. It specifies CSVVRPGVGNEQFF.

The chain employs TRBV29-1 and TRBJ2-2, with a possible D match to TRBD2 (6 bases). The germline V and J ends were trimmed by 3 bases and 6 bases, with 14 bases remaining between them. Germline V gene lookup returns CDR1 SQVTM and CDR2 ANQGSEA. The CDR3 is 14 residues long. CDR3: CSVEVGGAAGELFF. The DNA of the CDR3 is TGCAGCGTTGAGGTGGGAGGAGCGGCCGGGGAGCTGTTTTTT.

This sequence joins TRBV28 and TRBJ2-7; D ambiguous. Germline CDR1 is MDHEN and CDR2 is SYDVKM. The CDR3 is 13 residues long. Trimming removed 6 bases at V and 1 base at J, with 10 bases between. CDR3 region: CASRDPSSYEQYF. The CDR3 nucleotides are TGTGCCAGCAGAGACCCCTCGTCCTACGAGCAGTACTTC.

The rearrangement uses TRBV5-8 and TRBJ2-3, with 8 nucleotides matching TRBD1. Germline V gene data show CDR1 as SGHTS and CDR2 as YDEGEE. The CDR3 is 15 residues long. The V segment lost 2 bases and the J segment 2 bases; nucleotides outside the gene matches: 4. The CDR3 loop is CASSLGDRTTDTQYF. As DNA, the CDR3 is TGTGCCAGCAGCTTAGGGGACAGGACCACAGATACGCAGTATTTT.

This clonotype was detected only a few times. The chain joins TRBV9 to TRBJ2-1; perhaps TRBD1 as D (5 bases). V was pared by 2 bases and J by 5 bases, with 11 bases between. The CDR3 runs to 14 residues. Germline-derived CDR1 and CDR2 are SGDLS and YYNGEE. The CDR3 spells CASSVGQSNNEQFF. CDR3 DNA sequence: TGTGCCAGCAGCGTGGGGCAGTCTAACAATGAGCAGTTCTTC.

The V call is TRBV5-1, the J call TRBJ1-1, with TRBD1 matching over 8 bases. Germline trimming cut 4 bases from V and 6 bases from J; bases unmatched to any gene: 14. Germline CDR1 is SGHRS and CDR2 is YFSETQ. CDR3 size: 16 residues. In nucleotides, the CDR3 is TGCGCCAGCAGCAAGGAGTTGGACAGGGCGGCCCCTGAAGCTTTCTTT. Protein sequence: CASSKELDRAAPEAFF.

This clonotype was seen a handful of times. The J gene is TRBJ2-2, the V gene TRBV9; 10 bases agree with TRBD2. CDR1 and CDR2 (germline): SGDLS, YYNGEE. J gave up 7 bases and V 4 bases, and 4 bases lay outside the gene matches. This CDR3 is 14 amino acids long. The CDR3 coding sequence is TGTGCCAGCAGCCTTCGGACTAGCGGCGGGGAGCTGTTTTTT. Translating gives CASSLRTSGGELFF.

This clonotype occurred a few times. The rearrangement uses TRBV4-1 and TRBJ1-1; TRBD1 might be the D (5 bases). Deletions cut 3 bases from V and 8 bases from J, with 16 bases between. This CDR3 spans 14 amino acids. Germline loops: CDR1 MGHRA, CDR2 YSYEKL. DNA for the CDR3: TGCGCCAGCAGCCAGGCGGGGCCGATTGGGGAAGCTTTCTTT. This sequence encodes CASSQAGPIGEAFF.

This clonotype was observed a few times. In DNA form, the CDR3 reads TGTGCCAGCAGCCGGACAGGGGTGCAGACCCAGTACTTC. Translated: CASSRTGVQTQYF. This rearrangement joins TRBV6-6 to TRBJ2-5; TRBD1 agrees at 9 bases. J gave up 6 bases and V 6 bases, and 5 bases lay outside the gene matches. Looked up from germline, CDR1 is MNHNY and CDR2 is SVGAGI (reference sequence). This CDR3 has 13 amino acids.

This chain joins TRBV19 and TRBJ1-5; TRBD1 matches 11 bases. The CDR3 spans 16 residues. Germline CDR1 reads LNHDA; CDR2 reads SQIVND (reference sequence). J lost 4 bases, V lost 7 bases, and 9 bases had no gene match. The CDR3 DNA follows: TGTGCCAGTACCCCGAGGACAGGGGGCCGAAATCAGCCCCAGCATTTT. It codes for CASTPRTGGRNQPQHF. The complete variable domain, with remaining parts taken from reference TRBV19 and TRBJ1-5, reads DGGITQSPKYLFRKEGQNVTLSCEQNLNHDAMYWYRQDPGQGLRLIYYSQIVNDFQKGDIAEGYSVSREKKESFPLTVTSAQKNPTAFYLCASTPRTGGRNQPQHFGDGTRLSIL.

This clonotype was counted once. The V call is TRBV2, the J call TRBJ2-7; 9 nucleotides line up with TRBD2. The CDR3 totals 15 residues. After removal of 0 bases from V and 5 bases from J, the junction contained 5 bases not matched to a gene. Germline-derived CDR1 and CDR2 are SNHLY and FYNNEI. The CDR3 DNA is TGTGCCAGCAGTGAAGCGCGGGGGGGGAGCCACGAGCAGTACTTC. Translated, it gives CASSEARGGSHEQYF.

In this sample, this clonotype turned up once. The CDR3: CASSRTFDSPLHF. For the CDR3, the DNA is TGTGCCAGCTCCAGGACGTTCGATTCACCCCTCCACTTT. The V and J genes are TRBV2 and TRBJ1-6; the D is unclear. The ends were cut back, 8 bases at V and 8 bases at J, with 13 bases in the middle. This CDR3 contains 13 residues. CDR1 SNHLY and CDR2 FYNNEI come from the germline V gene.

The chain couples TRBV7-3 to TRBJ2-3; the D is unclear. The V gene lost 1 base and the J gene lost 2 bases, with 10 bases spanning the gap. This CDR3 is 15 amino acids long. Germline loops: CDR1 SGHTA, CDR2 FQGTGA. The CDR3 region is CASSLRSLYTDTQYF. In nucleotides, the CDR3 is TGTGCCAGCAGCTTAAGATCCCTTTACACAGATACGCAGTATTTT.

This clonotype has a handful of counts. The chain's CDR3 is CASSQDWGTQETQYF. Written as DNA, the CDR3 is TGCGCCAGCAGCCAAGACTGGGGAACTCAAGAGACCCAGTACTTC. The gene calls are TRBV4-3 and TRBJ2-5; D gene ambiguous. Germline CDR1 LGHNA, CDR2 YSLEER. The CDR3 length is 15 residues. Between the trimmed V and J ends, which lost 0 bases and 2 bases, there was a span of 10 bases.

This clonotype occurred a few times. The CDR3 loop reads CASSFFPINEQFF. As DNA, the CDR3 is TGTGCCAGCAGCTTTTTCCCTATCAATGAGCAGTTCTTC. The chain links TRBV11-3 to TRBJ2-1; no clear D gene. CDR3 size: 13 residues. V dropped 3 bases and J dropped 6 bases, with 9 bases sitting between them. Germline loops: CDR1 SGHNT, CDR2 YENEEA.

This clonotype was detected many times. The chain recombines TRBV9 with TRBJ2-1, with TRBD2 matching 10 bases. J gave up 4 bases and V 4 bases, and 8 bases lay outside the gene matches. From germline, CDR1 is SGDLS and CDR2 YYNGEE. The CDR3 loop spans 16 amino acids. The CDR3 spells CASSHLSGGAYNEQFF. The CDR3 DNA reads as TGTGCCAGCAGCCACTTGAGCGGGGGGGCTTACAATGAGCAGTTCTTC.

There are a few counts of this clonotype. The chain recombines TRBV20-1 with TRBJ2-4; weak D call: TRBD2 (6 bases). This CDR3 comprises 12 residues. Trimming removed 1 base at V and 13 bases at J, with 14 bases between. The germline gives CDR1 DFQATT, CDR2 SNEGSKA (reference sequence). This CDR3 is CSARGGDTPQYF. The DNA for the CDR3 is TGCAGTGCTAGAGGCGGGGATACACCCCAGTACTTC.

This clonotype was seen at least ten times. One junction end does not reproduce the germline sequence, and a read error may be involved. The chain joins TRBV5-1 to TRBJ2-7, with D possibly being TRBD1 (5 bases). From germline, CDR1 is SGHRS and CDR2 YFSETQ. The CDR3 totals 12 residues. The CDR3 DNA sequence: TGTGCCAGCAGTTTAGGGGACTACGAGCAGTACTTC. The encoded protein is CASSLGDYEQYF.

This clonotype showed up just a few times. This chain connects TRBV20-1 to TRBJ2-7, with 11 nucleotides matching TRBD1. With V trimmed by 5 bases and J by 9 bases, 15 bases remained unmatched. Germline values: CDR1 DFQATT, CDR2 SNEGSKA (reference sequence). CDR3 length equals 15 residues. The CDR3 protein is CSASYRGDRGSVQYF. CDR3 nucleotide sequence: TGCAGTGCTTCCTATCGGGGGGACAGGGGGTCTGTGCAGTACTTC.

A few counts support this clonotype. The genes are TRBV28 and TRBJ1-1; D call uncertain. The V gene lost 3 bases and the J gene lost 1 base, with 3 bases spanning the gap. Germline V gives CDR1 MDHEN, CDR2 SYDVKM. The CDR3 sequence is 12 residues long. CDR3 in amino acids: CASSFRNTEAFF. The CDR3 DNA reads TGTGCCAGCAGTTTCCGGAACACTGAAGCTTTCTTT.

This clonotype was counted between two and nine times. CDR3 sequence (DNA): TGTGCCAGCACCGGGACGGAAAACACTGAAGCTTTCTTT. It translates to CASTGTENTEAFF. This chain connects TRBV6-5 to TRBJ1-1, with a weak D call TRBD1 (5 bases). The CDR3 runs 13 residues. Germline V gene lookup returns CDR1 MNHEY and CDR2 SVGAGI. The V and J ends lost 7 bases and 2 bases respectively, with 11 bases between them.

This clonotype was seen more than once but under ten times. The V gene is TRBV2, the J gene TRBJ2-3; 10 nucleotides match TRBD1. V was pared by 3 bases and J by 4 bases, with 1 base of the junction left unmatched. CDR3 length equals 14 residues. CDR1 and CDR2 from the germline V gene are SNHLY and FYNNEI. In nucleotides, the CDR3 is TGTGCCAGCAGTGAGACAGGGGGCGCAGATACGCAGTATTTT. This encodes CASSETGGADTQYF. Filled out from reference TRBV2 and TRBJ2-3, the complete variable domain reads EPEVTQTPSHQVTQMGQEVILRCVPISNHLYFYWYRQILGQKVEFLVSFYNNEISEKSEIFDDQFSVERPDGSNFTLKIRSTKLEDSAMYFCASSETGGADTQYFGPGTRLTVL.